This passage covers 14 T cell receptor beta chains from one sample sequenced in a study of blood T cell repertoires in COVID-19. Method: immunoSEQ multiplex PCR; TCRdb's copy keeps in-frame clones and lacks some. The table has around 80,000 clones, about 73% seen once; the top ten hold approximately 5.4%. The sample taken for sequencing was peripheral blood. Receptors originate from a man over 45 with active or convalescent COVID-19.

This clone was seen just once. The chain is built from TRBV5-6 and TRBJ2-3, with a possible D match to TRBD2 (6 bases). The CDR3 loop spans 16 amino acids. V lost 6 bases to trimming and J lost 3 bases, with 20 bases between them. Looked up from germline, CDR1 is SGHDT and CDR2 is YYEEEE. The DNA for the CDR3 is TGTGCCAGCAACTACCTCGTTGACGGGGGAACAGATACGCAGTATTTT. It encodes CASNYLVDGGTDTQYF.

The chain carries TRBV5-5 and TRBJ2-7; tentatively, D is TRBD2 (6 bases). V was cut by 5 bases and J by 3 bases, with 12 bases left in between. CDR1 SGHKS and CDR2 YYEKEE come from the germline V gene (reference sequence). There are 13 residues in the CDR3. CDR3 bases: TGTGCCAGCAGGAAAGCGGGCCTCTACGAGCAGTACTTC. It yields the protein CASRKAGLYEQYF.

The chain uses TRBV6-2 or TRBV6-3 and TRBJ2-2; D call uncertain. The germline V gene encodes CDR1 MNHEY and CDR2 SVGEGT. The CDR3 sequence is 15 residues long. Between the trimmed V and J ends, which lost 2 bases and 0 bases, there was a span of 7 bases. In DNA form, the CDR3 reads TGTGCCAGCAGTTACGGGCCAGCGAACACCGGGGAGCTGTTTTTT. Translation: CASSYGPANTGELFF.

This rearrangement joins TRBV9 to TRBJ1-2; 11 bases fit TRBD1. The germline V gene encodes CDR1 SGDLS and CDR2 YYNGEE. The CDR3 totals 13 residues. J lost 9 bases, V lost 0 bases, and 1 base had no gene match. The CDR3, as DNA: TGTGCCAGCAGCGTAGGGACAGGGGGCAGCTACACCTTC. Translating gives CASSVGTGGSYTF.

This chain connects TRBV18 to TRBJ1-1; 8 bases line up with TRBD1. The trim removed 6 bases at V and 5 bases at J, leaving 8 bases unmatched. The germline V gene has CDR1 KGHSH and CDR2 LQKENI. The CDR3 sequence is 14 residues long. The CDR3 spells CASSPGQVRTEAFF. CDR3 DNA: TGTGCCAGCTCCCCGGGACAGGTCAGGACTGAAGCTTTCTTT.

The DNA for the CDR3 is TGTGCCAGCAGTCTTACTCAGACACATAGCAATCAGCCCCAGCATTTT. Its protein is CASSLTQTHSNQPQHF. V gene TRBV28 combines with J gene TRBJ1-5; D unresolved. V lost 5 bases and J lost 0, with 14 bases in between. Germline V gives CDR1 MDHEN, CDR2 SYDVKM. The CDR3 covers 16 residues. The full variable domain, completed using reference TRBV28 and TRBJ1-5, is DVKVTQSSRYLVKRTGEKVFLECVQDMDHENMFWYRQDPGLGLRLIYFSYDVKMKEKGDIPEGYSVSREKKERFSLILESASTNQTSMYLCASSLTQTHSNQPQHFGDGTRLSIL.

J is TRBJ2-7 and V is TRBV19, with D unresolved. The CDR3 runs to 12 residues. The ends were cut back, 1 base at V and 3 bases at J, with 4 bases in the middle. Germline loops: CDR1 LNHDA, CDR2 SQIVND (reference sequence). CDR3 bases: TGTGCCAGTAGTATAGGCAGCTACGAGCAGTACTTC. Translated: CASSIGSYEQYF.

V usage is TRBV3-1 (or the pseudogene TRBV3-2) and J usage is TRBJ2-2, with a weak D call TRBD2 (5 bases). V shed 1 base and J shed 4 bases, with 10 bases lying between them. The CDR3 consists of 15 residues. In germline, CDR1 is LGHDT, CDR2 YNNKEL (reference sequence). In nucleotides, the CDR3 is TGTGCCAGCAGCCAAGGGGCCCGGGGCACCGGGGAGCTGTTTTTT. Translation: CASSQGARGTGELFF.

This clone occurred once. The V gene is TRBV9, the J gene TRBJ2-5; 8 bases fit TRBD1. The trim removed 3 bases at V and 5 bases at J, leaving 6 bases unmatched. Germline V lookup: CDR1 SGDLS, CDR2 YYNGEE. The CDR3 length is 14 residues. In nucleotides, the CDR3 is TGTGCCAGCAGCGCACAGGGGGGATTTGAGACCCAGTACTTC. Residues: CASSAQGGFETQYF.

This clone was seen more than once but under ten times. The V and J genes are TRBV3-1 (or the pseudogene TRBV3-2) and TRBJ1-2, with TRBD1 identical over 7 bases. J was trimmed by 8 bases and V by 4 bases; bases with no gene match: 13. CDR3 size: 15 residues. Germline lookup yields CDR1 LGHDT and CDR2 YNNKEL (reference sequence). This chain's CDR3 is CASSRDPQGIEGYTF. In DNA form, the CDR3 reads TGTGCCAGCAGCCGCGACCCACAGGGGATTGAGGGCTACACCTTC.

This chain links TRBV5-5 with TRBJ2-5; tentative D call: TRBD2 (5 bases). V was shortened by 2 bases and J by 2 bases, with 13 bases between the two germline ends. Germline V lookup: CDR1 SGHKS, CDR2 YYEKEE (reference sequence). This CDR3 region has 15 residues. CDR3 residues: CASSFQYRGQETQYF. CDR3 sequence (DNA): TGTGCCAGCAGCTTCCAGTATCGGGGACAAGAGACCCAGTACTTC. Combining the CDR3 with reference TRBV5-5 and TRBJ2-5 gives the whole variable domain DAGVTQSPTHLIKTRGQQVTLRCSPISGHKSVSWYQQVLGQGPQFIFQYYEKEERGRGNFPDRFSARQFPNYSSELNVNALLLGDSALYLCASSFQYRGQETQYFGPGTRLLVL.

The sample holds one count of this clone. The chain combines TRBV19 with TRBJ2-5; D gene uncertain. Trimming removed 4 bases from V and 5 bases from J, with 14 bases in between. The CDR3 covers 14 residues. Germline CDR1 is LNHDA and CDR2 is SQIVND (reference sequence). The CDR3 DNA is TGTGCCAGTAGTACCTATAGCCAAACGGAGACCCAGTACTTC. Translated, it gives CASSTYSQTETQYF.

The chain has TRBV6-5 and TRBJ2-2; 8 nucleotides align to TRBD2. Trimming cost V 7 bases and J 0 bases; bases outside gene matches: 4. Germline V gene data show CDR1 as MNHEY and CDR2 as SVGAGI. The CDR3 totals 15 residues. The CDR3 spells CASTGGATNTGELFF. CDR3 nucleotides: TGTGCCAGCACCGGGGGGGCGACGAACACCGGGGAGCTGTTTTTT.

This chain uses TRBV7-2 with TRBJ2-3; a weak D match, TRBD2 (7 bases). V shed 3 bases and J shed 2 bases, with 15 bases lying between them. The CDR3 runs to 16 residues. Germline CDR1 reads SGHTA; CDR2 reads FQGNSA. The CDR3 loop is CASSFGAGASTDTQYF. The CDR3 nucleotides read TGTGCCAGCAGCTTTGGGGCGGGGGCTTCCACAGATACGCAGTATTTT.